The 26 T cell receptor beta chains in this list originate from one sample, sequenced in a study of type 1 regulatory T cells. A single record per CDR3 protein comes from TCRdb applying MiXCR to the reads. The sample lists 60,000 to 70,000 distinct CDR3 sequences, just under 50% occurring once. Their target antigens are unknown. Input material: cultured non-Tr1 T cells, either the whole culture or a sorted T cell fraction (not recorded which). These receptors came from a human donor in good health.

V is TRBV19 and J is TRBJ1-3, with TRBD1 matching over 9 bases. Unmatched junction bases numbered 9, after V lost 4 bases and J lost 5 bases. Germline CDR1 and CDR2: LNHDA and SQIVND (reference sequence). The CDR3 is 16 residues long. This chain's CDR3 is CASSTGTGWTRNTIYF. CDR3 nucleotides: TGTGCCAGTAGTACCGGGACAGGGTGGACCAGAAACACCATATATTTT.

In DNA form, the CDR3 reads TGCGCCAGCAGCCAGCCCTCTAGACGGCCTAACTATGGCTACACCTTC. Residues: CASSQPSRRPNYGYTF. The V and J genes are TRBV4-1 and TRBJ1-2; D uncertain. The length of the CDR3 is 16 residues. Germline CDR1 is MGHRA and CDR2 is YSYEKL. The V and J ends lost 3 bases and 0 bases respectively, with 14 bases between them.

This clonotype has only a few counts. CDR3 DNA: TGTGCCAGCAGTCCACAGGGTGTGAGGACTGAAGCTTTCTTT. Protein: CASSPQGVRTEAFF. V is TRBV6-2 or TRBV6-3 and J is TRBJ1-1, with a possible D match to TRBD1 (6 bases). CDR1 and CDR2 from the germline V gene are MNHEY and SVGEGT. The CDR3 length is 14 residues. V lost 5 bases to trimming and J lost 5 bases, with 15 bases between them.

This clonotype was detected only once. The CDR3 here is CASSIMEYTDTQYF. The CDR3 nucleotides are TGTGCCAGCAGCATCATGGAGTACACAGATACGCAGTATTTT. This chain joins TRBV6-1 and TRBJ2-3; D call uncertain. The CDR3 runs 14 residues. CDR1 MNHNS and CDR2 SASEGT come from the germline V gene. The V end was cut by 6 bases, the J end by 2 bases, with 12 bases between.

The chain recombines TRBV20-1 with TRBJ2-1; 11 positions match TRBD2. V shed 1 base, J shed 7 bases, and the junction held 15 bases outside the gene matches. The CDR3 spans 18 residues. Germline loops: CDR1 DFQATT, CDR2 SNEGSKA (reference sequence). CDR3 residues: CSARGLAGGPVVVNEQFF. In nucleotides, the CDR3 is TGCAGTGCTAGAGGGCTAGCGGGGGGACCCGTAGTTGTGAATGAGCAGTTCTTC.

This clonotype was seen a handful of times. V usage is TRBV5-1 and J usage is TRBJ1-1; weak D call: TRBD1 (6 bases). V was shortened by 4 bases and J by 1 base, with 14 bases between the two germline ends. The CDR3 has 15 residues. CDR1 is SGHRS and CDR2 is YFSETQ in the germline V gene. CDR3 loop: CASSGGDNWNTEAFF. CDR3 in DNA: TGCGCCAGCAGCGGTGGGGACAATTGGAACACTGAAGCTTTCTTT. Full variable domain (remainder filled in from reference TRBV5-1 and TRBJ1-1): KAGVTQTPRYLIKTRGQQVTLSCSPISGHRSVSWYQQTPGQGLQFLFEYFSETQRNKGNFPGRFSGRQFSNSRSEMNVSTLELGDSALYLCASSGGDNWNTEAFFGQGTRLTVV.

CDR3 sequence: CASSQATGVGEKLFF. CDR3 bases: TGCGCCAGCAGCCAGGCGACAGGGGTTGGTGAAAAACTGTTTTTT. This chain uses TRBV4-1 with TRBJ1-4; 8 bases align to TRBD1. Germline V CDR1 and CDR2: MGHRA, YSYEKL. The CDR3 loop spans 15 amino acids. The ends lost 3 bases at V and 7 bases at J; junction bases unmatched: 7.

A word on this clonotype: A clone one base away is much larger, so this may be a read error. The chain combines TRBV20-1 with TRBJ2-7; TRBD2 agrees at 13 bases. Looked up from germline, CDR1 is DFQATT and CDR2 is SNEGSKA (reference sequence). J lost 3 bases, V lost 3 bases, and 2 bases had no gene match. The CDR3 has 14 amino acids. The CDR3 loop reads CSARTSGGCYEQYF. CDR3 coding DNA: TGCAGTGCTAGGACTAGCGGGGGGTGCTACGAGCAGTACTTC.

A few counts support this clonotype. The CDR3 spells CASSQRGTAKNIQYF. CDR3 DNA sequence: TGTGCCAGCAGTCAAAGGGGGACAGCGAAAAACATTCAGTACTTC. V gene TRBV12-3 or TRBV12-4 combines with J gene TRBJ2-4; 7 bases line up with TRBD1. With V trimmed by 5 bases and J by 4 bases, 8 bases remained unmatched. The CDR3 is 15 amino acids.

V is TRBV11-2 and J is TRBJ1-2; 8 bases map to TRBD1. With V trimmed by 0 bases and J by 6 bases, 6 bases remained unmatched. Germline lookup yields CDR1 SGHAT and CDR2 FQNNGV. CDR3 length: 15 residues. CDR3 nucleotide sequence: TGTGCCAGCAGCTTAGATAGGCTGACAGGGGATGGCTACACCTTC. It is translated as CASSLDRLTGDGYTF.

This clonotype was picked up a small number of times. V usage is TRBV5-1 and J usage is TRBJ2-5; 9 bases map to TRBD1. The germline CDR1 and CDR2 sequences are SGHRS and YFSETQ. The ends lost 4 bases at V and 4 bases at J; junction bases unmatched: 5. CDR3 size: 14 residues. CDR3: CASSLGQGLETQYF. CDR3 coding DNA: TGCGCCAGCAGCCTCGGACAGGGGTTAGAGACCCAGTACTTC.

The rearrangement links TRBV6-2 or TRBV6-3 to TRBJ2-7; no firm D call. There are 14 residues in the CDR3. Germline V gene data show CDR1 as MNHEY and CDR2 as SVGEGT. With 6 bases removed from V and 4 bases from J, the gap between germline ends came to 16 bases. The CDR3 here is CASSSPLQSYEQYF. In DNA, the CDR3 is TGTGCCAGCAGCTCCCCTTTGCAGAGTTACGAGCAGTACTTC.

The chain has TRBV20-1 and TRBJ2-7, with 7 positions matching TRBD2. The germline V gene encodes CDR1 DFQATT and CDR2 SNEGSKA (reference sequence). Unmatched junction bases numbered 6, after V lost 1 base and J lost 0 bases. CDR3 length: 15 amino acids. The CDR3 DNA sequence: TGCAGTGCTAGAGGAAGCCGGGGGGACTCCTACGAGCAGTACTTC. Amino acids: CSARGSRGDSYEQYF.

This clonotype has a handful of counts. The rearrangement joins TRBV20-1 to TRBJ2-1, with D maybe TRBD2 (6 bases). The CDR3 is 16 residues long. Germline values: CDR1 DFQATT, CDR2 SNEGSKA (reference sequence). Trimming took off 0 bases at V and 5 bases at J, with 17 bases between the two ends. The CDR3 protein is CSARDPGRKGHNEQFF. CDR3 coding DNA: TGCAGTGCTAGAGATCCGGGGAGGAAGGGACACAATGAGCAGTTCTTC.

In its sample, this clonotype was seen a few times. V gene TRBV5-1 combines with J gene TRBJ2-1; 12 nucleotides match TRBD2. V shed 0 bases and J 6 bases; nucleotides not matched to a gene: 10. The CDR3 covers 18 residues. The germline CDR1 and CDR2 sequences are SGHRS and YFSETQ. The DNA for the CDR3 is TGCGCCAGCAGCTTGGCACTACTAGCGGGGGGTAAACCCAATGAGCAGTTCTTC. As protein: CASSLALLAGGKPNEQFF.

The rearrangement joins TRBV6-2 or TRBV6-3 to TRBJ2-3; D unclear. Germline CDR1 reads MNHEY; CDR2 reads SVGEGT. The germline V and J ends were trimmed by 5 bases and 6 bases, with 12 bases remaining between them. The CDR3 runs to 13 residues. The CDR3 DNA is TGTGCCAGCAGTCCCCCGACCCGGGATACGCAGTATTTT. The encoded protein is CASSPPTRDTQYF.

This clonotype was seen a handful of times. This chain links TRBV6-6 with TRBJ2-1, with 8 bases aligning to TRBD2. The V segment lost 5 bases and the J segment 13 bases; nucleotides outside the gene matches: 19. This CDR3 region has 16 residues. Looked up from germline, CDR1 is MNHNY and CDR2 is SVGAGI (reference sequence). CDR3 residues: CASSPYSGGLQLQQFF. For the CDR3, the DNA is TGTGCCAGCAGTCCCTACAGCGGGGGACTCCAGCTACAACAGTTCTTC.

The CDR3 region has the DNA TGTGCCAGCAGCTTCGGGAGCGTAAACTACGAGCAGTACTTC. Translation gives CASSFGSVNYEQYF. This rearrangement joins TRBV7-2 to TRBJ2-7; possible D gene TRBD2, 6 bases. Trimming shortened V by 3 bases and J by 3 bases, and 12 bases separated the two germline ends. CDR1 is SGHTA, CDR2 FQGNSA, per germline. This CDR3 is built from 14 residues.

The chain joins TRBV29-1 to TRBJ2-2; TRBD2 agrees at 11 bases. J lost 5 bases, V lost 5 bases, and 7 bases had no gene match. The CDR3 has 15 residues. Germline assignment: CDR1 SQVTM and CDR2 ANQGSEA. The CDR3 protein is CSVIAGGSGTGELFF. For the CDR3, the DNA is TGCAGCGTTATAGCGGGGGGGTCCGGAACCGGGGAGCTGTTTTTT.

J is TRBJ2-5 and V is TRBV6-1, with D hard to call. The CDR3 runs to 13 residues. The germline gives CDR1 MNHNS, CDR2 SASEGT. V gave up 6 bases and J gave up 4 bases, with 12 bases separating them. CDR3 sequence: CASSSELIETQYF. The CDR3 DNA is TGTGCCAGCAGCTCGGAACTAATAGAGACCCAGTACTTC.

In its sample, this clonotype was seen a few times. This chain links TRBV2 with TRBJ1-5; TRBD1 might be the D (5 bases). This CDR3 has 16 residues. V was trimmed by 4 bases and J by 3 bases, leaving 16 bases between them. Germline CDR1 and CDR2: SNHLY and FYNNEI. The CDR3 region is CASSVWAGSNNQPQHF. The CDR3 bases are TGTGCCAGCAGTGTATGGGCAGGGAGTAACAATCAGCCCCAGCATTTT.

There are a few counts of this clonotype. The rearrangement joins TRBV7-9 to TRBJ1-6, with 7 bases aligning to TRBD1. The CDR3 totals 15 residues. The junction had 3 bases not matched to a gene; V was cut back by 1 base and J by 6 bases. CDR1 is SEHNR and CDR2 is FQNEAQ in the germline V gene (reference sequence). The CDR3 sequence: CASSLVRGPNSPLHF. CDR3 DNA: TGTGCCAGCAGCTTAGTGAGGGGGCCTAATTCACCCCTCCACTTT.

This clonotype was seen a handful of times. The V and J genes are TRBV18 and TRBJ2-1; 13 nucleotides agree with TRBD2. V shed 3 bases and J 5 bases; nucleotides not matched to a gene: 7. CDR3 length: 17 amino acids. Per germline, CDR1 KGHSH and CDR2 LQKENI. CDR3 region: CASSPSGTSGANNEQFF. The CDR3 DNA reads TGTGCCAGCTCACCTTCCGGGACTAGCGGGGCTAACAATGAGCAGTTCTTC. The complete variable domain, with remaining parts taken from reference TRBV18 and TRBJ2-1, reads NAGVMQNPRHLVRRRGQEARLRCSPMKGHSHVYWYRQLPEEGLKFMVYLQKENIIDESGMPKERFSAEFPKEGPSILRIQQVVRGDSAAYFCASSPSGTSGANNEQFFGPGTRLTVL.

The CDR3 region is CASSQVGGGGEQFF. The DNA for the CDR3 is TGCGCCAGCAGCCAAGTCGGGGGGGGCGGTGAGCAGTTCTTC. The chain employs TRBV4-3 and TRBJ2-1, with TRBD2 identical over 8 bases. Germline V gene data show CDR1 as LGHNA and CDR2 as YSLEER. J gave up 9 bases and V 1 base, and 5 bases lay outside the gene matches. The CDR3 is made up of 14 amino acids.

The chain is built from TRBV5-1 and TRBJ1-3; D possibly corresponds to TRBD1 (6 bases). The CDR3 runs 15 residues. CDR1 is SGHRS, CDR2 YFSETQ, per germline. Trimming took off 4 bases at V and 4 bases at J, with 15 bases between the two ends. DNA of the CDR3: TGCGCCAGCAGCACAACCTCAGGGGCCGGAAACACCATATATTTT. It translates to CASSTTSGAGNTIYF.

There are a few counts of this clonotype. The chain joins TRBV7-2 to TRBJ2-4; possibly TRBD2 for D (6 bases). The CDR3 has 16 amino acids. Germline CDR1 SGHTA, CDR2 FQGNSA. The V end was cut by 0 bases, the J end by 5 bases, with 14 bases between. CDR3 protein: CASSLASRRGENIQYF. CDR3 DNA sequence: TGTGCCAGCAGCTTAGCAAGCCGGAGGGGCGAAAACATTCAGTACTTC.